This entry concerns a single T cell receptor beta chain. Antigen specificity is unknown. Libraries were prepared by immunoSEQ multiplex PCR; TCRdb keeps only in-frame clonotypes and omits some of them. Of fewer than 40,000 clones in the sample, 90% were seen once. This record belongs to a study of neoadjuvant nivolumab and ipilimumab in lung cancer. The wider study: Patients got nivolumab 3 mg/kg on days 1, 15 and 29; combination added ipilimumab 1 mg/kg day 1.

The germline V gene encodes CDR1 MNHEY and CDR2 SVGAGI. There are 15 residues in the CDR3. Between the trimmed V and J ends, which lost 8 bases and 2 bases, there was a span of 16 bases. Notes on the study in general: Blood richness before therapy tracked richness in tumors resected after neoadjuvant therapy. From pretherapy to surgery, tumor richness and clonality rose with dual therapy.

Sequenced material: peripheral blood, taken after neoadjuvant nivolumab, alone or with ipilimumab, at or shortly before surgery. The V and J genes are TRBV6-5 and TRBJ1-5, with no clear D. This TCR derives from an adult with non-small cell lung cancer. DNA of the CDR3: TGTGCCAGCCGATTGAGAGGCGTGGGCAATCAGCCCCAGCATTTT. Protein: CASRLRGVGNQPQHF.